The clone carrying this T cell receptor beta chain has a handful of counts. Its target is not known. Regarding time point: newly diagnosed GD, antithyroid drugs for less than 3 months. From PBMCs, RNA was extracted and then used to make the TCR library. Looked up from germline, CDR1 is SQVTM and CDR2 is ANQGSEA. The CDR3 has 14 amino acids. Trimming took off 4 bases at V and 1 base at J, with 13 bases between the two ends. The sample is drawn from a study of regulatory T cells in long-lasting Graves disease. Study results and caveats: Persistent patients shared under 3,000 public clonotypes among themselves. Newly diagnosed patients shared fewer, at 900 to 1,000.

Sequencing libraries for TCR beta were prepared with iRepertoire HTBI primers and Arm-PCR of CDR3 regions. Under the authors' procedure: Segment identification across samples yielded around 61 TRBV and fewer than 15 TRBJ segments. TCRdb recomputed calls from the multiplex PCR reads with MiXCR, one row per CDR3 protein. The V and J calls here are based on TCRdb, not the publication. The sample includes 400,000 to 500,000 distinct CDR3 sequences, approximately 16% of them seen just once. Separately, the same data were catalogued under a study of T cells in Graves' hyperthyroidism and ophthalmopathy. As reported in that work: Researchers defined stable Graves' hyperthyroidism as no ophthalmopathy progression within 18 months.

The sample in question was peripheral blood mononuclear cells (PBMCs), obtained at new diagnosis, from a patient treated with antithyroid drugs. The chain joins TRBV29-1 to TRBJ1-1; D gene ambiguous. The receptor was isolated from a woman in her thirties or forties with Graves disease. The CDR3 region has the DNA TGCAGCGTTGTGTTTCGACAAAGGAACACTGAAGCTTTCTTT. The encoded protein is CSVVFRQRNTEAFF.